The present entry profiles one TCR beta chain with its context. The entry originates in a study of blood T cell repertoires in COVID-19. About the study: COVID-19 samples, acute and convalescent, were from the United States, Italy and Spain. T cells, B-cell-depleted T cells, or PBMCs provided the cDNA or gDNA that served as material.

Per the germline V gene, CDR1 is MNHEY and CDR2 is SVGAGI. Trimming left V 6 bases short and J 7 bases short, with 13 bases between. This CDR3 has 14 residues. Original analysis: Estimation of nucleated cell counts relied on the amplification of reference gene primers. Some clones are missing from TCRdb's copy, which holds only in-frame ones; the method was immunoSEQ multiplex PCR. V and J calls and clone size come straight from that table; D and trimming were deduced from the DNA. The table has about 72,000 clones, roughly 82% seen once. Sample: peripheral blood. This receptor was obtained from a human donor in a cohort sampled during active COVID-19. The rearrangement uses TRBV6-5 and TRBJ1-6; perhaps TRBD1 as D (5 bases). Written as DNA, the CDR3 is TGTGCCAGCAGGCTAAGACAGTCGAATTCACCCCTCCACTTT. Translated: CASRLRQSNSPLHF.